One sample yielded the 17 T cell receptor beta chains listed below, sequenced in a study of Ad26.COV2.S vaccination and SARS-CoV-2 variants. The repertoire was sequenced with immunoSEQ multiplex PCR; TCRdb's copy has only in-frame clones and lacks some. The sample lists hundreds of thousands of clones; 89% were seen once. Treatment denoted: around 19 received Ad26.COV2.S at low or high dose, single or two shots; roughly 5 received placebo; per-sample allocation not given. Following the first vaccine or placebo injection, samples were taken on day 63. This sample comprised peripheral blood, obtained in a trial of Ad26.COV2.S vaccine versus placebo. These receptors were taken from a person aged 18-60 years who received the Ad26.COV2.S COVID-19 vaccine or a placebo.

The V and J genes are TRBV19 and TRBJ1-6, with D tentatively TRBD1 (5 bases). The V gene lost 7 bases and the J gene lost 0 bases, with 16 bases spanning the gap. The CDR3 is made up of 17 amino acids. Germline CDR1 reads LNHDA; CDR2 reads SQIVND (reference sequence). The CDR3, as DNA: TGTGCCAGTACGAGAAAAGGACAAAGCTCCTATAATTCACCCCTCCACTTT. Translating gives CASTRKGQSSYNSPLHF.

The V and J genes are TRBV6-5 and TRBJ2-7; the D gene could be TRBD1 or TRBD2 (6 bases each). V lost 2 bases, J lost 7 bases, and 18 bases lay in between. CDR1 is MNHEY and CDR2 is SVGAGI in the germline V gene. CDR3 size: 15 residues. The CDR3 sequence: CASSYRLGQFGEQYF. The CDR3 nucleotides read TGTGCCAGCAGTTACCGACTAGGACAGTTCGGGGAGCAGTACTTC.

This clone is medium-sized. The rearrangement uses TRBV7-6 and TRBJ2-7; D gene ambiguous. The CDR3 loop spans 15 amino acids. In germline, CDR1 is SGHVS, CDR2 FNYEAQ. The V and J ends lost 0 bases and 2 bases respectively, with 11 bases between them. The CDR3 nucleotides read TGTGCCAGCAGCTTAGCGGTTGGCACCACCTACGAGCAGTACTTC. Protein: CASSLAVGTTYEQYF.

This chain connects TRBV19 to TRBJ1-5; 7 bases line up with TRBD1. Germline CDR1 and CDR2: LNHDA and SQIVND (reference sequence). This CDR3 is 15 amino acids long. V lost 4 bases to trimming and J lost 0 bases; unmatched junction nucleotides: 3. The DNA of the CDR3 is TGTGCCAGTAGTAGGGACAGTTATAGCAATCAGCCCCAGCATTTT. As protein: CASSRDSYSNQPQHF.

V usage is TRBV6-5 and J usage is TRBJ1-2, with 7 nucleotides matching TRBD1. Germline-derived CDR1 and CDR2 are MNHEY and SVGAGI. Trimming cost V 6 bases and J 8 bases; bases outside gene matches: 9. The CDR3 totals 13 residues. The CDR3 sequence is CASSLDRVAGYTF. CDR3 sequence (DNA): TGTGCCAGCAGCCTAGACAGGGTTGCAGGCTACACCTTC.

The V gene is TRBV23-1, the J gene TRBJ1-5; a possible D gene is TRBD1 (5 bases). TRBV23-1 is an ORF; its function is uncertain. Trimming removed 4 bases at V and 6 bases at J, with 25 bases between. The CDR3 is 18 residues long. The CDR3 loop is CASSRPHRQGEGLQPQHF. In nucleotides, the CDR3 is TGCGCCAGCAGTCGCCCCCACCGACAAGGGGAGGGGCTTCAGCCCCAGCATTTT.

The chain joins TRBV5-1 to TRBJ1-2; D possibly corresponds to TRBD1 (6 bases). There are 14 residues in the CDR3. Germline CDR1 is SGHRS and CDR2 is YFSETQ. V was cut by 5 bases and J by 5 bases, with 16 bases left in between. CDR3 protein: CASRNLGQIYGYTF. DNA for the CDR3: TGCGCCAGCAGGAACCTTGGACAGATTTATGGCTACACCTTC.

The genes are TRBV18 and TRBJ1-5; maybe TRBD1 (5 bases). Germline V gene lookup returns CDR1 KGHSH and CDR2 LQKENI. V gave up 1 base and J gave up 6 bases, with 19 bases separating them. The CDR3 has 17 amino acids. This CDR3 is CASSPRSMRGVGQPQHF. CDR3 coding DNA: TGTGCCAGCTCACCACGTTCGATGCGGGGGGTAGGTCAGCCCCAGCATTTT.

The chain carries TRBV19 and TRBJ2-1; D remains unclear. CDR1 and CDR2 from the germline V gene are LNHDA and SQIVND (reference sequence). This CDR3 contains 14 residues. V lost 4 bases and J lost 0, with 7 bases in between. This chain's CDR3 is CASSNGLSYNEQFF. The CDR3 DNA follows: TGTGCCAGTAGTAACGGCCTCTCCTACAATGAGCAGTTCTTC.

This clone was detected only once. CDR3 sequence: CASSLAGHYGYTF. CDR3 in DNA: TGTGCCAGCAGCTTGGCAGGGCACTATGGCTACACCTTC. The chain recombines TRBV5-6 with TRBJ1-2, with D tentatively TRBD1 (5 bases). The V end was cut by 0 bases, the J end by 3 bases, with 6 bases between. This CDR3 comprises 13 residues. The germline CDR1 and CDR2 sequences are SGHDT and YYEEEE.

CDR3: CATSRNRDRPGDSGNTIYF. The CDR3 DNA reads as TGTGCCACCAGCCGAAACCGGGACCGTCCAGGGGACTCTGGAAACACCATATATTTT. The gene calls are TRBV15 and TRBJ1-3; perhaps TRBD1 as D (6 bases). The germline CDR1 and CDR2 sequences are LNHNV and YYDKDF (reference sequence). The CDR3 covers 19 residues. V was cut by 5 bases and J by 0 bases, with 23 bases left in between. Looking up the rest from reference TRBV15 and TRBJ1-3 gives the full variable domain: DAMVIQNPRYQVTQFGKPVTLSCSQTLNHNVMYWYQQKSSQAPKLLFHYYDKDFNNEADTPDNFQSRRPNTSFCFLDIRSPGLGDTAMYLCATSRNRDRPGDSGNTIYFGEGSWLTVV.

This chain links TRBV6-5 with TRBJ2-1; no clear D. Trimming cost V 5 bases and J 7 bases, with 12 bases left between them. Germline V gene lookup returns CDR1 MNHEY and CDR2 SVGAGI. This CDR3 is 13 amino acids long. The CDR3 nucleotides read TGTGCCAGCAGTCACCAGATAGGTAATGAGCAGTTCTTC. This translates into CASSHQIGNEQFF.

This chain joins TRBV5-1 and TRBJ1-2; D is possibly TRBD1 (5 bases). CDR1 is SGHRS, CDR2 YFSETQ, per germline. The CDR3 is made up of 15 amino acids. The V end was cut by 4 bases, the J end by 4 bases, with 17 bases between. CDR3 bases: TGCGCCAGCAGCGTCCGGGACCCGACATTCTATGGCTACACCTTC. It translates to CASSVRDPTFYGYTF.

The genes are TRBV5-8 and TRBJ1-3, with a possible D match to TRBD1 (6 bases). This CDR3 is 14 amino acids long. Looked up from germline, CDR1 is SGHTS and CDR2 is YDEGEE. V was pared by 4 bases and J by 7 bases, with 15 bases between. The CDR3 here is CASSKGHLGNTIYF. CDR3 bases: TGTGCCAGCAGCAAGGGACATCTCGGTAACACCATATATTTT.

The J gene is TRBJ1-1, the V gene TRBV6-5; D is undetermined. The CDR3 runs to 13 residues. Germline V gives CDR1 MNHEY, CDR2 SVGAGI. The V end lost 5 bases, the J end lost 5 bases, and 12 bases lay between the germline ends. CDR3 sequence reads: CASSRNSWTEAFF. The DNA for the CDR3 is TGTGCCAGCAGTCGAAACAGCTGGACTGAAGCTTTCTTT.

The chain has TRBV4-3 and TRBJ2-1; D gene ambiguous. Trimming left V 0 bases short and J 5 bases short, with 8 bases between. Germline CDR1 LGHNA, CDR2 YSLEER. This CDR3 contains 14 residues. DNA for the CDR3: TGCGCCAGCAGCCAAGATCTAGAGCACAATGAGCAGTTCTTC. It specifies CASSQDLEHNEQFF.

This chain uses TRBV5-6 with TRBJ2-2; TRBD2 is a possible D gene (6 bases). CDR3 size: 13 residues. Trimming took off 5 bases at V and 6 bases at J, with 11 bases between the two ends. Germline CDR1 SGHDT, CDR2 YYEEEE. The CDR3 is CASSPEGPGELFF. DNA of the CDR3: TGTGCCAGCAGTCCGGAGGGGCCCGGGGAGCTGTTTTTT.